The 26 T cell receptor beta chains reported below all come from one sample, sequenced in a study of blood T cell repertoires in COVID-19. Profiling relied on immunoSEQ multiplex PCR, and the TCRdb table lists in-frame clones only, not all of them. The profile shows some 150,000 clones, approximately 85% of them singletons. The sequencing sample was made of peripheral blood. The receptors stem from a man aged 55 to 70 who had recovered from COVID-19.

The chain carries TRBV19 and TRBJ2-7, with D perhaps matching TRBD2 (6 bases). Germline lookup yields CDR1 LNHDA and CDR2 SQIVND (reference sequence). With 4 bases removed from V and 0 bases from J, the gap between germline ends came to 10 bases. This CDR3 spans 14 amino acids. CDR3 loop: CASSRDGSSYEQYF. DNA for the CDR3: TGTGCCAGTAGTAGAGACGGGAGCTCCTACGAGCAGTACTTC.

J is TRBJ1-2 and V is TRBV9; weak D call: TRBD1 (6 bases). V gave up 0 bases and J gave up 8 bases, with 11 bases separating them. Germline V lookup: CDR1 SGDLS, CDR2 YYNGEE. The CDR3 contains 13 residues. CDR3 loop: CASSVGGTGGYTF. CDR3 in DNA: TGTGCCAGCAGCGTAGGGGGAACAGGGGGCTACACCTTC. The entire variable domain, with the rest obtained from reference TRBV9 and TRBJ1-2, is as follows: DSGVTQTPKHLITATGQRVTLRCSPRSGDLSVYWYQQSLDQGLQFLIQYYNGEERAKGNILERFSAQQFPDLHSELNLSSLELGDSALYFCASSVGGTGGYTFGSGTRLTVV.

This chain links TRBV18 with TRBJ1-1; 8 bases line up with TRBD1. Germline trimming cut 3 bases from V and 0 bases from J; bases unmatched to any gene: 15. CDR3 size: 19 residues. Germline loops: CDR1 KGHSH, CDR2 LQKENI. CDR3 residues: CASSPFTGQVAFMNTEAFF. For the CDR3, the DNA is TGTGCCAGCTCACCGTTTACGGGACAGGTAGCGTTCATGAACACTGAAGCTTTCTTT.

The gene calls are TRBV19 and TRBJ1-5; D gene ambiguous. The germline V gene has CDR1 LNHDA and CDR2 SQIVND (reference sequence). V was cut by 7 bases and J by 0 bases, with 19 bases left in between. The CDR3 sequence is 17 residues long. For the CDR3, the DNA is TGTGCCAGTACCCCGGGGTACAGCCACTATAGCAATCAGCCCCAGCATTTT. It codes for CASTPGYSHYSNQPQHF.

The gene calls are TRBV7-3 and TRBJ2-1; D perhaps matches TRBD1 (6 bases). The CDR3 has 16 amino acids. The V and J ends lost 5 bases and 8 bases respectively, with 22 bases between them. Germline assignment: CDR1 SGHTA and CDR2 FQGTGA. The DNA of the CDR3 is TGTGCCAGCAGCCCCGTCACAGGGCCAGTGAAACATGAGCAGTTCTTC. Protein product: CASSPVTGPVKHEQFF.

This chain joins TRBV6-5 and TRBJ2-6; D remains unclear. Trimming left V 4 bases short and J 4 bases short, with 14 bases between. The germline V gene has CDR1 MNHEY and CDR2 SVGAGI. This CDR3 is 16 amino acids long. The CDR3 region has the DNA TGTGCCAGCAGTTTAGAGGCCGAGTCCGGGGCCAACGTCCTGACTTTC. Translated: CASSLEAESGANVLTF.

The chain is built from TRBV19 and TRBJ1-1, with a possible D match to TRBD1 (6 bases). V lost 5 bases and J 8 bases, leaving 18 bases between the germline ends. CDR1 and CDR2 (germline): LNHDA, SQIVND (reference sequence). This CDR3 contains 14 residues. CDR3 nucleotides: TGTGCCAGTAGTTCTGGCCGGGACACCTCAGAAGCTTTCTTT. It is translated as CASSSGRDTSEAFF.

This chain uses TRBV15 with TRBJ2-1; 10 bases map to TRBD2. V was clipped by 3 bases and J by 10 bases; unmatched bases: 18. This CDR3 contains 18 residues. Germline V CDR1 and CDR2: LNHNV, YYDKDF (reference sequence). The DNA of the CDR3 is TGTGCCACCAGCAGCCTTCTCACGGCCCAGCGGGGGGGACGGGAGCAGTTCTTC. It yields the protein CATSSLLTAQRGGREQFF.

The chain carries TRBV19 and TRBJ1-3; no reliable D call. This CDR3 has 14 residues. The ends were cut back, 9 bases at V and 0 bases at J, with 12 bases in the middle. The germline CDR1 and CDR2 sequences are LNHDA and SQIVND (reference sequence). In DNA form, the CDR3 reads TGTGCCAGCCAAGAACGGGACTCTGGAAACACCATATATTTT. It yields the protein CASQERDSGNTIYF.

The chain has TRBV7-8 and TRBJ1-6; TRBD1 agrees at 7 bases. The length of the CDR3 is 16 residues. The germline gives CDR1 SGHVS, CDR2 FQNEAQ. J lost 9 bases, V lost 5 bases, and 13 bases had no gene match. The CDR3 reads CASSLTGPGLSSPLHF. The CDR3 bases are TGTGCCAGCAGCCTGACAGGGCCCGGTTTGTCTTCACCCCTCCACTTT.

This chain uses TRBV3-1 (or the pseudogene TRBV3-2) with TRBJ1-1; 7 nucleotides align to TRBD1. Germline V gene sequence: CDR1 LGHDT, CDR2 YNNKEL (reference sequence). CDR3 size: 15 residues. The junction had 7 bases not matched to a gene; V was cut back by 5 bases and J by 1 base. DNA for the CDR3: TGTGCCAGCAGCGATAACAGGGGCAAGAACACTGAAGCTTTCTTT. It codes for CASSDNRGKNTEAFF.

V and J are TRBV2 and TRBJ2-1; perhaps TRBD1 as D (6 bases). Trimming shortened V by 7 bases and J by 4 bases, and 11 bases separated the two germline ends. Germline CDR1 and CDR2: SNHLY and FYNNEI. The CDR3 spans 13 residues. As DNA, the CDR3 is TGTGCCAGCAAGGGGGACGGATACAATGAGCAGTTCTTC. This gives the protein CASKGDGYNEQFF.

This chain uses TRBV5-6 with TRBJ1-3; 7 bases map to TRBD1. Germline CDR1 and CDR2: SGHDT and YYEEEE. The ends lost 4 bases at V and 4 bases at J; junction bases unmatched: 8. The CDR3 spans 15 residues. The CDR3, as DNA: TGTGCCAGCAGCCCCGTCCCGGGACAGGGAAACACCATATATTTT. It codes for CASSPVPGQGNTIYF.

This clone occurred a few times. The genes are TRBV7-3 and TRBJ2-5, with a tentative D call TRBD2 (7 bases). This CDR3 contains 16 residues. The V end lost 5 bases, the J end lost 5 bases, and 21 bases lay between the germline ends. Germline V gene lookup returns CDR1 SGHTA and CDR2 FQGTGA. This CDR3 is CASSPQGGGQWETQYF. Written as DNA, the CDR3 is TGTGCCAGCAGCCCCCAAGGGGGGGGGCAGTGGGAGACCCAGTACTTC.

Only one count was recorded for this clone. The chain carries TRBV5-1 and TRBJ2-1, with 8 bases matching TRBD1. Germline CDR1 and CDR2: SGHRS and YFSETQ. The CDR3 sequence is 15 residues long. The ends lost 0 bases at V and 8 bases at J; junction bases unmatched: 7. Here the CDR3 reads CASSLVMQGADEQFF. CDR3 bases: TGCGCCAGCAGCTTGGTAATGCAGGGGGCGGATGAGCAGTTCTTC.

The chain has TRBV6-5 and TRBJ1-3; no clear D gene. This CDR3 has 12 residues. Germline values: CDR1 MNHEY, CDR2 SVGAGI. Trimming removed 7 bases at V and 3 bases at J, with 7 bases between. CDR3 nucleotide sequence: TGTGCCAGCATAGCGGATGGAAACACCATATATTTT. This translates into CASIADGNTIYF.

The chain couples TRBV9 to TRBJ2-1; the D gene is possibly TRBD1 (5 bases). Germline CDR1 and CDR2: SGDLS and YYNGEE. V was shortened by 1 base and J by 7 bases, with 18 bases between the two germline ends. There are 16 residues in the CDR3. The CDR3 here is CASSVPAGLTTNEQFF. CDR3 DNA: TGTGCCAGCAGCGTACCTGCAGGGTTAACGACGAATGAGCAGTTCTTC.

The chain uses TRBV5-1 and TRBJ2-2; 9 bases map to TRBD2. Trimming cost V 10 bases and J 1 base; bases outside gene matches: 5. The germline CDR1 and CDR2 sequences are SGHRS and YFSETQ. There are 14 residues in the CDR3. Here the CDR3 DNA reads TGCGCCGTAGAGCGGGGGGAGAACACCGGGGAGCTGTTTTTT. Residues: CAVERGENTGELFF.

The chain joins TRBV24-1 to TRBJ2-3; 8 nucleotides match TRBD2. This CDR3 has 14 residues. V dropped 9 bases and J dropped 0; count of bases not matched to a gene: 4. Per the germline V gene, CDR1 is KGHDR and CDR2 is SFDVKD. Here the CDR3 DNA reads TGTGCCACCGCGGGGGGAGGGAGCACAGATACGCAGTATTTT. This codes for CATAGGGSTDTQYF.

The chain employs TRBV6-2 or TRBV6-3 and TRBJ1-3; 9 bases agree with TRBD1. In germline, CDR1 is MNHEY, CDR2 SVGEGT. The CDR3 runs 16 residues. J gave up 2 bases and V 5 bases, and 7 bases lay outside the gene matches. The DNA of the CDR3 is TGTGCCAGCAGTCTTCTGACAGGGGGTCCTGGAAACACCATATATTTT. Translating it yields CASSLLTGGPGNTIYF.

The chain employs TRBV6-5 and TRBJ1-2; the D gene is possibly TRBD1 (5 bases). The germline V gene has CDR1 MNHEY and CDR2 SVGAGI. Trimming stripped 4 bases from V and 8 bases from J, with 17 bases between. CDR3 length equals 14 residues. Here the CDR3 reads CASSWGGIMGGYTF. CDR3 nucleotide sequence: TGTGCCAGCAGTTGGGGGGGGATAATGGGAGGCTACACCTTC.

V gene TRBV5-8 combines with J gene TRBJ1-5, with D possibly matching TRBD1 (5 bases). The germline CDR1 and CDR2 sequences are SGHTS and YDEGEE. The length of the CDR3 is 12 residues. V was pared by 8 bases and J by 2 bases, with 8 bases between. The CDR3 sequence: CASQGGNQPQHF. The CDR3, as DNA: TGTGCCAGTCAGGGTGGCAATCAGCCCCAGCATTTT.

The table lists this clone with a few counts. This chain joins TRBV2 and TRBJ1-6; TRBD1 agrees at 8 bases. Germline CDR1 SNHLY, CDR2 FYNNEI. The CDR3 loop spans 14 amino acids. After removal of 7 bases from V and 9 bases from J, the junction contained 8 bases not matched to a gene. The chain's CDR3 is CASTEETGVSPLHF. CDR3 DNA: TGTGCCAGCACCGAGGAGACAGGGGTTTCACCCCTCCACTTT.

This rearrangement joins TRBV5-1 to TRBJ1-5, with D tentatively TRBD1 (5 bases). This CDR3 has 16 amino acids. Germline-derived CDR1 and CDR2 are SGHRS and YFSETQ. The V end lost 3 bases, the J end lost 4 bases, and 17 bases lay between the germline ends. The CDR3 nucleotides are TGCGCCAGCAGCTCTGGGCAGGGAGGGAAGAATCAGCCCCAGCATTTT. Residues: CASSSGQGGKNQPQHF.

The CDR3 coding sequence is TGTGCCAGCAGCCAACTCGAGGGCCAGGGGGGAAAAGGCTACACCTTC. Translating gives CASSQLEGQGGKGYTF. The rearrangement uses TRBV4-2 and TRBJ1-2, with TRBD1 matching 7 bases. The CDR3 runs to 16 residues. Germline CDR1 and CDR2: LGHNA and YNFKEQ. After removal of 2 bases from V and 8 bases from J, the junction contained 14 bases not matched to a gene.

This clone was seen once. This sequence joins TRBV11-3 and TRBJ2-2, with 7 bases fitting TRBD2. V lost 3 bases to trimming and J lost 1 base; unmatched junction nucleotides: 2. There are 15 residues in the CDR3. CDR1 is SGHNT, CDR2 YENEEA, per germline. In nucleotides, the CDR3 is TGTGCCAGCAGCTTGAGCGGGGTGAACACCGGGGAGCTGTTTTTT. It encodes CASSLSGVNTGELFF.